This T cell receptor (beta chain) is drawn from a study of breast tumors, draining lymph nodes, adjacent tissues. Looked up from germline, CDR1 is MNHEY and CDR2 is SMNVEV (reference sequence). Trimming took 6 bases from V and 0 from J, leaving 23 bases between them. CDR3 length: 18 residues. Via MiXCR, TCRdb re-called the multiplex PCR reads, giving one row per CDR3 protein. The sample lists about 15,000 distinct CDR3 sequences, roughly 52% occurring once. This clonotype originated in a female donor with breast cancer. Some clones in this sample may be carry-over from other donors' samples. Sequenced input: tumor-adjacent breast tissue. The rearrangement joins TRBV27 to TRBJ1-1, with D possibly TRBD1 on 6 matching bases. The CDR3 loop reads CASSVLPPGALMNTEAFF. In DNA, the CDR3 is TGTGCCAGCAGCGTTCTCCCCCCAGGGGCCCTTATGAACACTGAAGCTTTCTTT.